This T cell receptor (beta chain) was recovered during a study of blood T cell repertoires in COVID-19. At the level of the study: Acute and convalescent COVID-19 specimens originated in the United States, Italy and Spain. T cells, B-cell-depleted T cells, or PBMCs provided the cDNA or gDNA that served as material.

This clone turned up a few times. Germline V gene data show CDR1 as MNHEY and CDR2 as SMNVEV (reference sequence). V shed 3 bases and J shed 7 bases, with 21 bases lying between them. The CDR3 length is 16 residues. Authors' data handling: Estimation of nucleated cell counts relied on the amplification of reference gene primers. Clones were sequenced by immunoSEQ multiplex PCR, and TCRdb holds only the in-frame ones, with some missing. That table is the source of V, J and clone size, and D and trimming were worked out from the DNA. The sample has 100,000 to 120,000 clones, 65% to 90% seen once. Sequences were obtained from peripheral blood. This chain joins TRBV27 and TRBJ1-2; a weak D match, TRBD1 (6 bases). The clonotype comes from a man aged 50-60 years with acute or convalescent COVID-19. The CDR3 bases are TGTGCCAGCAGTTTCAACCCTGGGGGGGGCTGGGGTGGCTACACCTTC. This translates into CASSFNPGGGWGGYTF.